Described below is a single T cell receptor beta chain sequence and its context. Antigen specificity is unknown. The data were taken from a study of T cell responses to AZD1222 COVID-19 vaccine. The study's findings and limits: Breadth and depth of Spike-specific TCRs rose after two AZD1222 doses. There were mostly white British donors and more females than males, and clonal diversity was possibly underestimated.

Here immunoSEQ multiplex PCR was the method, and the copy in TCRdb shows in-frame clones only, minus some. In the table there are 110,000 to 150,000 clones, approximately 85% of which are singletons. The germline CDR1 and CDR2 sequences are SGHTA and FQGNSA. The CDR3 covers 13 residues. The V and J genes are TRBV7-2 and TRBJ2-5; 9 nucleotides agree with TRBD2. The sequence was obtained from an adult in good health. The sequenced sample was peripheral blood, obtained on day 0 of AZD1222 vaccination. The CDR3 is CAGAGGPQETQYF. The CDR3 DNA follows: TGTGCGGGGGCGGGGGGGCCCCAAGAGACCCAGTACTTC.